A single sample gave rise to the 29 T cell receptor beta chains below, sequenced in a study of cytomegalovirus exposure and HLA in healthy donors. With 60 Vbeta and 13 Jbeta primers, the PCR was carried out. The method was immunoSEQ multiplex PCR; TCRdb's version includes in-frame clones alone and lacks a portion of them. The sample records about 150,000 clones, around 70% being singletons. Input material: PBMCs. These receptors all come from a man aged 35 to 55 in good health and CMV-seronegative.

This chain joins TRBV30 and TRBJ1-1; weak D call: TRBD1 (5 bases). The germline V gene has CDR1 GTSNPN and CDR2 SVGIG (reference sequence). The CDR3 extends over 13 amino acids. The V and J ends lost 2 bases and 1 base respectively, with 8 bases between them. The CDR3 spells CAWSWGQNTEAFF. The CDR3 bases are TGTGCCTGGAGTTGGGGCCAGAACACTGAAGCTTTCTTT.

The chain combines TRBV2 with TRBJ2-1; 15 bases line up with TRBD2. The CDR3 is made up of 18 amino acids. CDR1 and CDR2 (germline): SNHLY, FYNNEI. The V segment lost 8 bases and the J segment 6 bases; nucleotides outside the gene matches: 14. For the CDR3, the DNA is TGTGCCAGCTTTGGAAGGGGACTAGCGGGAGGACAGGGCAATGAGCAGTTCTTC. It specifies CASFGRGLAGGQGNEQFF.

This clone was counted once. The CDR3 DNA follows: TGTGCCAGCTCGATAGAGACAGGATTTAATGAAAAACTGTTTTTT. It specifies CASSIETGFNEKLFF. The chain recombines TRBV6-1 with TRBJ1-4; tentatively, D is TRBD1 (6 bases). CDR1 and CDR2 (germline): MNHNS, SASEGT. The CDR3 has 15 amino acids. V lost 8 bases to trimming and J lost 4 bases, with 17 bases between them.

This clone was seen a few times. CDR3: CASSRDRGSYNEQFF. The CDR3 DNA reads as TGTGCCAGCAGCCGGGACAGGGGCTCCTACAATGAGCAGTTCTTC. The gene calls are TRBV5-4 and TRBJ2-1; 10 bases are shared with TRBD1. The CDR3 is made up of 15 amino acids. CDR1 SGHNT and CDR2 YYREEE come from the germline V gene (reference sequence). J gave up 0 bases and V 4 bases, and 1 base lay outside the gene matches. Supplemented by reference TRBV5-4 and TRBJ2-1, the full variable domain reads ETGVTQSPTHLIKTRGQQVTLRCSSQSGHNTVSWYQQALGQGPQFIFQYYREEENGRGNFPPRFSGLQFPNYSSELNVNALELDDSALYLCASSRDRGSYNEQFFGPGTRLTVL.

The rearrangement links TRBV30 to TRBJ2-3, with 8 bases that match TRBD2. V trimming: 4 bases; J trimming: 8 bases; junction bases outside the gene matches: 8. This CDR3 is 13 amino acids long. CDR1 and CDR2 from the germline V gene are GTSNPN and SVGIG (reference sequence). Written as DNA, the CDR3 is TGTGCCTGGACAGGCGGGGGGTCGGCTACGCAGTATTTT. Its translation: CAWTGGGSATQYF.

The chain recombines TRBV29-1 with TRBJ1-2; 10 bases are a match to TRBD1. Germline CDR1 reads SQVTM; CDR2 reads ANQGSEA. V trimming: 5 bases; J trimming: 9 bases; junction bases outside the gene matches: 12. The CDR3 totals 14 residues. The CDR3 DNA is TGCAGCGTTCTCGAGAACCGACAGGGGGCCAGCTACACCTTC. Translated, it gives CSVLENRQGASYTF.

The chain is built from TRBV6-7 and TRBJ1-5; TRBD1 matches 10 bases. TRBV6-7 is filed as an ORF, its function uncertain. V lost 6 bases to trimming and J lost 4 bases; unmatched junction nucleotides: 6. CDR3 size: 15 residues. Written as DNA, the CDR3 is TGTGCCAGCAGCGACAGGGGGCCGGGGAATCAGCCCCAGCATTTT. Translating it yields CASSDRGPGNQPQHF.

The CDR3 bases are TGTGCCAGCAGGAACAGGGTCTCCTACGAGCAGTACTTC. Translated, it gives CASRNRVSYEQYF. The chain links TRBV5-8 to TRBJ2-7; possibly TRBD1 for D (6 bases). The V end was cut by 5 bases, the J end by 0 bases, with 9 bases between. Germline CDR1 reads SGHTS; CDR2 reads YDEGEE. CDR3 length equals 13 residues.

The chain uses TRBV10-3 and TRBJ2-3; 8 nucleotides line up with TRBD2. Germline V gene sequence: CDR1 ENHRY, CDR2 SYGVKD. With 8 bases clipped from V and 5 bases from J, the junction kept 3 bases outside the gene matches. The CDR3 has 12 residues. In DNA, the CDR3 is TGTGCCATCGGACTAGCACTAGATACGCAGTATTTT. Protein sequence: CAIGLALDTQYF.

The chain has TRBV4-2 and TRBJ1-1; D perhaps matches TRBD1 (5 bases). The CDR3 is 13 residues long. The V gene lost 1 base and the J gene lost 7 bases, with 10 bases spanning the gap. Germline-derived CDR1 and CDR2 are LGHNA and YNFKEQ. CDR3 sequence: CASSQGGGGEAFF. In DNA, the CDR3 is TGTGCCAGCAGCCAAGGTGGGGGGGGTGAAGCTTTCTTT.

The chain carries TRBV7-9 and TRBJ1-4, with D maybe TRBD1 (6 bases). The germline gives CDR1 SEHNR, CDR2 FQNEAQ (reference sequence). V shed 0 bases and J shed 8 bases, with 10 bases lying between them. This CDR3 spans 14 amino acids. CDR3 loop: CASSLAQGGEKLFF. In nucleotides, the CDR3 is TGTGCCAGCAGCTTAGCACAGGGTGGGGAAAAACTGTTTTTT.

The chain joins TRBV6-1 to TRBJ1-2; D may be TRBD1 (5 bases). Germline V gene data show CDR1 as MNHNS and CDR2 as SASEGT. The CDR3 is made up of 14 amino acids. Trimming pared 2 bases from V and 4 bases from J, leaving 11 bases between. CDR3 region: CASSEIGTSYGYTF. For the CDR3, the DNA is TGTGCCAGCAGTGAAATAGGGACTAGCTATGGCTACACCTTC.

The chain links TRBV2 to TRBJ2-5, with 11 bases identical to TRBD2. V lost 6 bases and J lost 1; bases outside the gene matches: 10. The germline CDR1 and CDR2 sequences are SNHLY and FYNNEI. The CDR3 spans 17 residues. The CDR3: CASRGLRLAGSQETQYF. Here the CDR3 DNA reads TGTGCCAGCAGGGGCCTGAGACTAGCGGGGAGCCAAGAGACCCAGTACTTC.

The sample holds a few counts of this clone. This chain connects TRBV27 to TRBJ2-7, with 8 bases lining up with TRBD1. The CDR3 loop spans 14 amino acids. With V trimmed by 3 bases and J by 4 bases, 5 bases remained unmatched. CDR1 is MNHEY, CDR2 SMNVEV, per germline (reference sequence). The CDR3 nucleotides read TGTGCCAGCAGTTTTGGGACAGGTCCTTACGAGCAGTACTTC. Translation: CASSFGTGPYEQYF.

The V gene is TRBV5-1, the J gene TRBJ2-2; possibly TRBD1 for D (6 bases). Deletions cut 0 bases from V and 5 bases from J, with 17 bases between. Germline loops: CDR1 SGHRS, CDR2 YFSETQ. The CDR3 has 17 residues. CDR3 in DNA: TGCGCCAGCAGCTTGGGTCCTGATACAGGGTATACCGGGGAGCTGTTTTTT. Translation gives CASSLGPDTGYTGELFF. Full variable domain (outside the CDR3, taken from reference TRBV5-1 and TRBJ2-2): KAGVTQTPRYLIKTRGQQVTLSCSPISGHRSVSWYQQTPGQGLQFLFEYFSETQRNKGNFPGRFSGRQFSNSRSEMNVSTLELGDSALYLCASSLGPDTGYTGELFFGEGSRLTVL.

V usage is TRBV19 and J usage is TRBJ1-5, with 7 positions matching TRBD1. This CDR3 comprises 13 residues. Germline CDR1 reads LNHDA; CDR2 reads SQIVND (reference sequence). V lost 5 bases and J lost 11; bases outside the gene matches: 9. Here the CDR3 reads CASSPTGSAAQHF. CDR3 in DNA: TGTGCCAGTAGTCCGACAGGGAGTGCGGCCCAGCATTTT.

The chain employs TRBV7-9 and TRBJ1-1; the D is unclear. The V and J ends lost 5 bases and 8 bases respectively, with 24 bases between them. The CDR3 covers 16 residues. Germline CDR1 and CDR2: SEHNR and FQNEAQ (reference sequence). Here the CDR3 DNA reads TGTGCCAGCAGCCTAAATGGCGGGTCGGGCAGTCGCGAAGCTTTCTTT. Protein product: CASSLNGGSGSREAFF. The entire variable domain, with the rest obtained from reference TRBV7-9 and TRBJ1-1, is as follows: DTGVSQNPRHKITKRGQNVTFRCDPISEHNRLYWYRQTLGQGPEFLTYFQNEAQLEKSRLLSDRFSAERPKGSFSTLEIQRTEQGDSAMYLCASSLNGGSGSREAFFGQGTRLTVV.

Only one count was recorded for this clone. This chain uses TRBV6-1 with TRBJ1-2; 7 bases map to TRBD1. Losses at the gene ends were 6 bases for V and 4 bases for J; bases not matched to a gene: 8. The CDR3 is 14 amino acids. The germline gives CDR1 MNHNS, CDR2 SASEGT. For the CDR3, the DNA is TGTGCCAGCAGCCCGGGAGGGGGCGGCTATGGCTACACCTTC. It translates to CASSPGGGGYGYTF.

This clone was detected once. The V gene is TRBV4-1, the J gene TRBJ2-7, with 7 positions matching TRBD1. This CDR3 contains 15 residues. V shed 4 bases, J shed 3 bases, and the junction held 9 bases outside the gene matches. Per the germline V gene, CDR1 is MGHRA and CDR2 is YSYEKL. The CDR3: CASSRTQGPYYEQYF. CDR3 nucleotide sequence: TGCGCCAGCAGCCGAACACAGGGGCCTTACTACGAGCAGTACTTC.

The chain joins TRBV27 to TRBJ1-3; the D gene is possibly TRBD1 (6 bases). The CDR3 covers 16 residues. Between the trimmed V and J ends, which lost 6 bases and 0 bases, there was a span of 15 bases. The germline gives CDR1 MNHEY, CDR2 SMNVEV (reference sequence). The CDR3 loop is CASSLIGGLSGNTIYF. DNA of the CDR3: TGTGCCAGCAGCCTAATCGGGGGGCTCTCTGGAAACACCATATATTTT.

The CDR3 here is CASSKDRGPWAFF. CDR3 bases: TGTGCCAGCAGCAAAGACAGGGGGCCGTGGGCTTTCTTT. The V and J genes are TRBV5-4 and TRBJ1-1; 10 bases align to TRBD1. CDR3 length: 13 residues. J lost 11 bases, V lost 4 bases, and 8 bases had no gene match. Looked up from germline, CDR1 is SGHNT and CDR2 is YYREEE (reference sequence).

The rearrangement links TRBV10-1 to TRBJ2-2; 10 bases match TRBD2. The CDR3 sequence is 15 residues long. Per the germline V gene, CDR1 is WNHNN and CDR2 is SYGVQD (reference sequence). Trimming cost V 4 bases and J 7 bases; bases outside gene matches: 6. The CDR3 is CASSGSGRAVGELFF. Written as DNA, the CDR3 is TGCGCCAGCAGTGGGAGCGGGAGGGCCGTCGGGGAGCTGTTTTTT.

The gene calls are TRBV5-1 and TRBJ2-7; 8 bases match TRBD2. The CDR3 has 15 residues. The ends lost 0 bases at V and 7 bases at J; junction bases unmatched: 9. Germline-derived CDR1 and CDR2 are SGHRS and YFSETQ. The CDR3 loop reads CASSLVSGAGEEQYF. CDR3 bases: TGCGCCAGCAGCTTGGTTAGCGGGGCCGGGGAGGAGCAGTACTTC. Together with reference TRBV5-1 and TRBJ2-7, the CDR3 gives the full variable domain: KAGVTQTPRYLIKTRGQQVTLSCSPISGHRSVSWYQQTPGQGLQFLFEYFSETQRNKGNFPGRFSGRQFSNSRSEMNVSTLELGDSALYLCASSLVSGAGEEQYFGPGTRLTVT.

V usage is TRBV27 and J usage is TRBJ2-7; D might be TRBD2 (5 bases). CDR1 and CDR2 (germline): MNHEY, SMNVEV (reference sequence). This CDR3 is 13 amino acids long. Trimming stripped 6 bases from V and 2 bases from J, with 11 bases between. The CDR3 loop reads CASRRTGTYEQYF. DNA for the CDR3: TGTGCCAGCAGGAGAACGGGGACCTACGAGCAGTACTTC.

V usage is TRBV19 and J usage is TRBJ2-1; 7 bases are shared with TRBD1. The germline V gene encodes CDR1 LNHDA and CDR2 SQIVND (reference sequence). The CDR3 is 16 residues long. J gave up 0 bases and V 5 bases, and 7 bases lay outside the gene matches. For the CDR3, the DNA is TGTGCCAGTAGTCCCCGGGACAGTCCCTCCTACAATGAGCAGTTCTTC. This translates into CASSPRDSPSYNEQFF. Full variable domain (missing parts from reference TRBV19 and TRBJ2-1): DGGITQSPKYLFRKEGQNVTLSCEQNLNHDAMYWYRQDPGQGLRLIYYSQIVNDFQKGDIAEGYSVSREKKESFPLTVTSAQKNPTAFYLCASSPRDSPSYNEQFFGPGTRLTVL.

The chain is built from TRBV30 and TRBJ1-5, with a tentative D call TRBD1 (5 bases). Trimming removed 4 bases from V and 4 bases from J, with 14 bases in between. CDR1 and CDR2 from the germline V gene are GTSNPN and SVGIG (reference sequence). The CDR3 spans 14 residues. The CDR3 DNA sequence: TGTGCCTGGAATTGGGGGGGTCTAAATCAGCCCCAGCATTTT. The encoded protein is CAWNWGGLNQPQHF.

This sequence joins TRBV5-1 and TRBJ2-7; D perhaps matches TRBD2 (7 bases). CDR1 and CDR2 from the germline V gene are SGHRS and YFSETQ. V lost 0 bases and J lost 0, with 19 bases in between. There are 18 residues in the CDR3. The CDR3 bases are TGCGCCAGCAGCTTGGGCTTTGGCGGGGGCCGGAACTCCTACGAGCAGTACTTC. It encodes CASSLGFGGGRNSYEQYF.

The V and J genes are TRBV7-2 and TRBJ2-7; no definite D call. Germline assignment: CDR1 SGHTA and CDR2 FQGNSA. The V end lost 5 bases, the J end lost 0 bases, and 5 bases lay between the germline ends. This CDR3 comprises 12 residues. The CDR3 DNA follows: TGTGCCAGCAGCAGCACCTCCTACGAGCAGTACTTC. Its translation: CASSSTSYEQYF.

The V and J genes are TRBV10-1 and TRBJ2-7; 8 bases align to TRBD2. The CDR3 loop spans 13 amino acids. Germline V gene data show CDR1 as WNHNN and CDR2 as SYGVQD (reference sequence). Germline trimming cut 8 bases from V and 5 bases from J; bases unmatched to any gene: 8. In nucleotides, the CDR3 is TGCGCCAGCGGAATAGCGGGAAGAGACGAGCAGTACTTC. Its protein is CASGIAGRDEQYF.